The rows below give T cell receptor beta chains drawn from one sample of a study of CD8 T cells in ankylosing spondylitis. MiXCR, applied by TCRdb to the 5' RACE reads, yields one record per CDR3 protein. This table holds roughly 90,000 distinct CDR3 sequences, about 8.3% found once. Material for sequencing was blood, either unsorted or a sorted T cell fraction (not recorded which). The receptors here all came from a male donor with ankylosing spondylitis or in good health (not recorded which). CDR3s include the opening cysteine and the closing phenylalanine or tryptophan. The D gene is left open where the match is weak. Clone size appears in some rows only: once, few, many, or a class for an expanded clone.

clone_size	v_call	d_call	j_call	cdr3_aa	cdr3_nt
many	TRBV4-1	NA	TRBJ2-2	CASSLVGADGELFF	TGCGCCAGCAGCCTCGTGGGAGCGGACGGGGAGCTGTTTTTT
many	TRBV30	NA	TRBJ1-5	CAWAGSHSNQPQHF	TGTGCCTGGGCAGGGTCCCATAGCAATCAGCCCCAGCATTTT
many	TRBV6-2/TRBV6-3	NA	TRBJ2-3	CASSYMSSWATDTQYF	TGTGCCAGCAGTTACATGTCTAGTTGGGCCACGGATACGCAGTATTTT
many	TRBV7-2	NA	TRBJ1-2	CASSLDKGSYGYTF	TGTGCCAGCAGCTTAGATAAGGGGAGCTATGGCTACACCTTC
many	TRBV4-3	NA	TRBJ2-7	CASSLVEGYEQYF	TGCGCCAGCAGCCTGGTAGAGGGATACGAGCAGTACTTC
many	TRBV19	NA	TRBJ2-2	CASSIEGGWTGELFF	TGTGCCAGTAGTATTGAGGGAGGTTGGACCGGGGAGCTGTTTTTT
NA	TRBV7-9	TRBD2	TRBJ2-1	CASSPGLAGVNEQFF	TGTGCCAGCAGCCCGGGACTAGCGGGAGTTAATGAGCAGTTCTTC
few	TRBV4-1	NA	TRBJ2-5	CASSQDRGTVQETQYF	TGCGCCAGCAGCCAAGATCGAGGCACCGTACAAGAGACCCAGTACTTC
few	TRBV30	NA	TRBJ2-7	CAWTTAYEQYF	TGTGCCTGGACTACCGCCTACGAGCAGTACTTC
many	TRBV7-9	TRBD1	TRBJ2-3	CASSPTGALGTDTQYF	TGTGCCAGCAGCCCTACAGGGGCCCTTGGCACAGATACGCAGTATTTT
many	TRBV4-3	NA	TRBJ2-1	CASSQGALGGISYNEQFF	TGCGCCAGCAGCCAAGGGGCGTTGGGGGGAATTTCCTACAATGAGCAGTTCTTC
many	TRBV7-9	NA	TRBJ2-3	CASSPLMIGHSDTQYF	TGTGCCAGCAGCCCCCTAATGATCGGACACTCAGATACGCAGTATTTT
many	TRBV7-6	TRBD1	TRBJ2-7	CASSLKQGREQYF	TGTGCCAGCAGCTTAAAACAGGGGCGCGAGCAGTACTTC
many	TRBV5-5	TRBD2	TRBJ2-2	CASSKGLAGNTGELFF	TGTGCCAGCAGCAAGGGACTAGCGGGGAACACCGGGGAGCTGTTTTTT
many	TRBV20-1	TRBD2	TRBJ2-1	CSASPVQTSAYNEQFF	TGCAGTGCTAGCCCTGTCCAGACTAGCGCCTACAATGAGCAGTTCTTC
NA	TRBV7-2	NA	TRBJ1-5	CASSFSGNQPQHF	TGTGCCAGCAGCTTTAGCGGCAATCAGCCCCAGCATTTT
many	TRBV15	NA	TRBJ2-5	CATSPFPRSETQYF	TGTGCCACATCGCCCTTCCCACGGTCGGAGACCCAGTACTTC
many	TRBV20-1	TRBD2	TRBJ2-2	CSARLAGSTGELFF	TGCAGTGCTAGACTAGCGGGAAGTACCGGGGAGCTGTTTTTT
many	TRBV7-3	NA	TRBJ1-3	CASSPRAGSGNTIYF	TGTGCCAGCAGCCCCCGCGCGGGCTCTGGAAACACCATATATTTT
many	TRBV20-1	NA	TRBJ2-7	CSARALEDAYEQYF	TGCAGTGCTAGGGCCCTAGAGGACGCCTACGAGCAGTACTTC
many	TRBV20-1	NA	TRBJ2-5	CSARTGAQTQYF	TGCAGTGCTAGAACCGGGGCGCAGACCCAGTACTTC
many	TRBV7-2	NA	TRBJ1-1	CASSLRSAGTEAFF	TGTGCCAGCAGCTTAAGGTCGGCGGGCACTGAAGCTTTCTTT
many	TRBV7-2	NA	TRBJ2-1	CASSPQIARLDNEQFF	TGTGCCAGCAGCCCCCAGATAGCGAGGTTGGACAATGAGCAGTTCTTC
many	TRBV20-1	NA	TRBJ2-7	CSARQGWPGYEQYF	TGCAGTGCTAGACAAGGGTGGCCTGGGTACGAGCAGTACTTC
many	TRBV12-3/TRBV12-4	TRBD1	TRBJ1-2	CASSPTGGFYGYTF	TGTGCCAGCAGTCCGACAGGGGGCTTCTATGGCTACACCTTC
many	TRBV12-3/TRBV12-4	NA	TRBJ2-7	CASNPYEQYF	TGTGCCAGCAATCCATACGAGCAGTACTTC
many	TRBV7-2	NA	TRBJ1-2	CASSLAGSGGYTF	TGTGCCAGCAGCTTAGCAGGGTCCGGGGGCTACACCTTC
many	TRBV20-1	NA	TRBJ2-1	CSASSGAIHNEQFF	TGCAGTGCTAGTTCTGGGGCTATTCACAATGAGCAGTTCTTC
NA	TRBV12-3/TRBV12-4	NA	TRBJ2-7	CASSGAYEQYF	TGTGCCAGCAGTGGCGCTTACGAGCAGTACTTC
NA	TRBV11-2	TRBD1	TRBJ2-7	CASSRRQGPSEQYF	TGTGCCAGCAGCCGCAGACAGGGACCGTCCGAGCAGTACTTC
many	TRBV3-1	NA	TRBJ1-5	CASSQGGGGQPQHF	TGTGCCAGCAGCCAAGGTGGGGGAGGTCAGCCCCAGCATTTT
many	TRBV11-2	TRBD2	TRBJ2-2	CASRTSGNTGELFF	TGTGCCAGCAGGACTAGCGGGAACACCGGGGAGCTGTTTTTT
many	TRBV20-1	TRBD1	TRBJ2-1	CSARERGLGYEQFF	TGCAGTGCTAGAGAAAGGGGGCTCGGGTATGAGCAGTTCTTC
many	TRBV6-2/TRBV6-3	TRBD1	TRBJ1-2	CASSYGTTGTDNYGYTF	TGTGCCAGCAGTTACGGGACGACCGGGACAGACAACTATGGCTACACCTTC
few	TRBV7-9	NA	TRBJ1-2	CASSPQPRGVLGGYTF	TGTGCCAGCAGCCCCCAACCCAGGGGAGTTTTGGGTGGCTACACCTTC
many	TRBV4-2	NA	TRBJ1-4	CASSQDRRGDREKLFF	TGTGCCAGCAGCCAAGATCGCAGGGGAGATCGTGAAAAACTGTTTTTT
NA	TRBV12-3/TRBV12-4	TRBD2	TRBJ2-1	CASWGTSGKSPSSYNEQFF	TGTGCCAGCTGGGGGACTAGCGGAAAGAGTCCCAGCTCCTACAATGAGCAGTTCTTC
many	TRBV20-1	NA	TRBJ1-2	CSAKHLIRVDYGYTF	TGCAGTGCTAAGCACCTCATCAGGGTTGACTATGGCTACACCTTC
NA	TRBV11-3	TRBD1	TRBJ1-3	CASSLTGLTSSGNTIYF	TGTGCCAGCAGCTTGACAGGGTTAACAAGCTCTGGAAACACCATATATTTT
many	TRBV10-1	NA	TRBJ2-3	CASSEYGGTLADTQYF	TGCGCCAGCAGTGAGTATGGAGGAACGCTCGCAGATACGCAGTATTTT
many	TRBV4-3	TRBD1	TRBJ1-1	CASSQADREEMNTEAFF	TGCGCCAGCAGCCAAGCAGACAGGGAAGAAATGAACACTGAAGCTTTCTTT
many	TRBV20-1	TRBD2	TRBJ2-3	CSAAKLAGEHTQYF	TGCAGTGCTGCAAAACTAGCGGGGGAGCATACGCAGTATTTT
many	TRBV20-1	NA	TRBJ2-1	CSASGAFAPNNEQFF	TGCAGTGCTTCCGGGGCCTTCGCTCCCAACAATGAGCAGTTCTTC
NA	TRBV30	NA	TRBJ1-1	CAWTGATEAFF	TGTGCCTGGACAGGGGCAACTGAAGCTTTCTTT
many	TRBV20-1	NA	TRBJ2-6	CSARVEEVPSGANVLTF	TGCAGTGCTAGAGTCGAGGAGGTCCCCTCTGGGGCCAACGTCCTGACTTTC
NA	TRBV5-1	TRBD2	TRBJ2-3	CASSRDRAGLDTQYF	TGCGCCAGCAGCCGGGATCGAGCGGGGCTCGATACGCAGTATTTT
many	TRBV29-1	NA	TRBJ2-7	CSVEDPPANEQYF	TGCAGCGTTGAAGATCCCCCGGCTAACGAGCAGTACTTC
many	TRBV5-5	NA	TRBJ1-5	CASSRDGTPNQPQHF	TGTGCCAGCAGCCGGGACGGGACACCTAATCAGCCCCAGCATTTT
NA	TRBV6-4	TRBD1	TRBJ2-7	CASKRDRSYEQYF	TGTGCCAGCAAAAGGGACAGGTCCTACGAGCAGTACTTC
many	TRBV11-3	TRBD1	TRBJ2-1	CASSPRTGGNNEQFF	TGTGCCAGCAGCCCGCGGACAGGGGGAAACAATGAGCAGTTCTTC
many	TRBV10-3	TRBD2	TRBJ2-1	CAISETSTSLSYNEQFF	TGTGCCATCAGTGAGACTTCGACTAGCCTCTCCTACAATGAGCAGTTCTTC
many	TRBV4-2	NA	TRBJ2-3	CASSQVAAYTDTQYF	TGTGCCAGCAGCCAAGTTGCGGCCTACACAGATACGCAGTATTTT